This T cell receptor (beta chain) was identified in a study of tumor-infiltrating lymphocytes in primary liver carcinoma (dated by TCRdb to the late 2010s). With respect to the entire study: Roughly 5 patients with histopathologically diagnosed primary liver carcinoma underwent surgical resection in China between November 2015 and 2016. Hepatocellular carcinoma (four) or combined HCC and intrahepatic cholangiocarcinoma (one) was present in the five patients, who were three men and two women aged 30 to 69 years. The five patients had tumors staged T1-T3 N0M0, with maximum diameters ranging from about 4 to 11 cm. Samples yielded roughly 3.65 to 7.5 million productive TCRbeta reads; read depth did not differ significantly between tissue types. Across five regions of each liver tumor, along with adjacent normal tissue and blood, the study brought together TCRbeta repertoire sequencing, expression microarrays and whole-exome sequencing. TCRbeta repertoire sequencing covered 35 specimens from 5 patients: about 25 tumor regions, 5 adjacent noncancerous liver tissues and 5 peripheral blood samples. Reproducibility between technical replicate repertoires was high, with correlation coefficients above 0.95 and mean shared-clone rates approximately 0.91. Overall results and qualifications from the work: Repertoire overlap was found to be higher between tumor regions (mean around 36%) than between tumor-adjacent (roughly 17%) or tumor-blood (14%) pairs, consistent with antigen-driven expansion. Since the samples were bulk and unsorted, there was no way to compare CD4+ and CD8+ T cell repertoires. A significantly larger repertoire fraction was made up by the top 250 clones in tumors than in blood (p = 0.039). With just 4 or 5 patients in the study, the authors point out that the findings should be validated in a larger study. Only the TCR beta chain was sequenced, so true repertoire diversity is likely underestimated because unpaired alpha chains were not captured.

Points on this clonotype: There is no known antigen for this receptor. No qualities accompany the bases; no much larger clone lies one base away.

Blood RNA was extracted from unsorted whole blood using TRIzol reagent, and germline DNA was obtained with the DNeasy Blood & Tissue kit. At the time of sampling, the patients were treatment-naive and had chronic HBV infection. Before surgery, 3 to 5 milliliters of peripheral blood were collected into K2EDTA tubes. Using a constant-region primer and ProtoScript II reverse transcriptase, TCRbeta-specific cDNA was reverse-transcribed from 500 ng total RNA. The TCRbeta libraries were prepared through three rounds of nested multiplex PCR following a slightly modified ARM-PCR procedure. The first two PCR rounds used multiplex TRBV1-TRBV30 forward primers with a Cbeta reverse primer, each for 10 cycles. Sample barcodes and Illumina adapters were added in a final 25-cycle PCR using Deep VentR polymerase. Before sequencing, amplicons of 200-500 bp were purified from gel using a QIAquick gel extraction kit. An Illumina HiSeq 2500 was used to sequence the TCRbeta amplicons, generating 250-bp paired-end reads. On the study's bioinformatics: Quality trimming of reads was performed with Trimmomatic v0.33, and paired reads were merged with FLASH v1.2.11 so that full CDR3 sequences could be recovered. V, D and J germline segments were assigned to the rearranged TCRbeta sequences using MiGEC v1.2.1b. Clonotype statistics, along with Shannon-Wiener diversity indices, were calculated using VDJtools v1.0.0. Except for diversity analysis, only each sample's 250 most abundant clonotypes were used in subsequent analyses to reduce sampling bias. TCRdb handled the public reads itself, with Q25 trimming in fastp and clone calling in MiXCR, and kept productive beta chains. Here each entry gathers all rows of one CDR3 protein and keeps the most common genes and DNA. The V and J calls were determined by TCRdb, not by the authors. A total of some 190,000 distinct CDR3 sequences appear in this sample, 50% to 75% of them only once. The top ten hold around 74% of the sample.

Reading from cysteine to phenylalanine, the CDR3 counts 14 amino acids. Left in the record is the CDR3 DNA by itself, 42 bases read in frame from the first base. From a lookup of the germline V gene, CDR1 and CDR2 are MNHEY and SVGAGI. The trim is 7 bases for V and 2 bases for J, with a gap of 15 bases between the germline ends. The TCR comes from a man in his forties with primary liver carcinoma and hepatitis B virus infection. Sequenced sample: peripheral blood. This receptor chain uses TRBV6-5 and TRBJ2-7; no confident D gene assignment can be made. Here the CDR3 is given as CASKMRQSPYEQYF. In nucleotide form, the sequence is TGTGCCAGCAAGATGAGGCAAAGCCCCTACGAGCAGTACTTC.